A selection of T cell receptor beta chains follows, all from one sample in a study of T cell repertoires in cytomegalovirus infection. In TCRdb, the reads were re-called with MiXCR into one record per CDR3 protein. The table shows about 230,000 distinct CDR3 sequences, with over 20% occurring only once. Sequenced: CD8+ T cells from PBMCs. These receptors came from a human donor in good health (CMV status not recorded). Some clones in this sample may be carry-over from other donors' samples. Each CDR3 is given without its conserved first and last residue.

TRBV7-9	TRBJ2-2	14	ASSLFGTGDPGELF
TRBV7-8	TRBJ2-2	12	ASSLGSITGELF
TRBV29-1	TRBJ2-1	12	SVDTSGGYNEQF
TRBV4-2	TRBJ2-7	12	ASSPAGTVYEQY
TRBV19	TRBJ2-7	13	ASSGGQGKSYEQY
TRBV27	TRBJ2-7	14	ASSPGQPAISYEQY
TRBV7-9	TRBJ1-1	9	ASSLIAQFF
TRBV20-1	TRBJ1-2	14	SATSGGTGGGYGYT
TRBV5-1	TRBJ2-2	12	ASSLDSYTGELF
TRBV20-1	TRBJ1-2	15	SARDPGTRGPIGGYT
TRBV10-3	TRBJ1-1	13	AISEKDREYTEAF
TRBV7-9	TRBJ2-7	11	ASSADRGYEQY
TRBV5-4	TRBJ1-6	13	ASSLGQGLGSPLH
TRBV20-1	TRBJ1-4	13	SARGVGREYEKLF
TRBV4-1	TRBJ2-1	14	ASSQDLAGGLNEQF
TRBV7-6	TRBJ1-1	12	ANSLETDGTEAF
TRBV6-4	TRBJ2-4	15	ASSGPTLLIAKNIQY
TRBV7-2	TRBJ2-7	14	ASSSTPGPTRGEQY
TRBV11-2	TRBJ2-5	12	ASSFLGSQETQY
TRBV12-3/TRBV12-4	TRBJ2-1	10	ASSLGNGEQF
TRBV11-2	TRBJ2-2	12	ASSQGRFIGELF
TRBV27	TRBJ2-1	13	ASSFLAGGQDEQF
TRBV28	TRBJ2-2	15	ASSLAVGPLNTGELF
TRBV20-1	TRBJ1-1	11	SAIGHENTEAF
TRBV6-2/TRBV6-3	TRBJ2-1	14	ASSTGLAGNYNEQF
TRBV19	TRBJ2-1	14	ASSTIQGARGHEQF
TRBV7-2	TRBJ1-1	12	ASSLYRESTEAF
TRBV6-4	TRBJ2-3	12	ASSDWVGADTQY
TRBV15	TRBJ1-6	14	ATSRDEDSYNSPLH
TRBV7-3	TRBJ2-3	16	ASSLRPDSPASTDTQY
TRBV28	TRBJ2-2	14	ASSQLGQAVTGELF
TRBV4-1	TRBJ2-1	14	ASSQETPGSYNEQF
TRBV12-3/TRBV12-4	TRBJ2-1	8	ASQATRRF
TRBV7-2	TRBJ2-1	11	ASSLAFYNEQF
TRBV7-2	TRBJ2-7	11	ASGWGGTYEQY
TRBV28	TRBJ2-1	11	ASHGLADNEQF
TRBV12-3/TRBV12-4	TRBJ2-5	12	ASSPSVGAETQY
TRBV28	TRBJ2-7	12	ATSLAGGQGEQY
TRBV6-1	TRBJ2-5	13	ASSSSGGFQETQY
TRBV27	TRBJ2-3	13	ASSFWRGDTDTQY
TRBV20-1	TRBJ2-1	10	SATWTGVEQF
TRBV28	TRBJ1-6	13	ASSLARGGYSPLH
TRBV4-2	TRBJ2-1	12	ASSQDRSDDEQF
TRBV2	TRBJ1-1	13	ASSGEGARNTEAF
TRBV7-9	TRBJ1-2	13	ASSPGQLLNYGYT
TRBV28	TRBJ2-3	13	ASIQTYLSTDTQY
TRBV12-3/TRBV12-4	TRBJ2-5	10	ASTPKPETQY